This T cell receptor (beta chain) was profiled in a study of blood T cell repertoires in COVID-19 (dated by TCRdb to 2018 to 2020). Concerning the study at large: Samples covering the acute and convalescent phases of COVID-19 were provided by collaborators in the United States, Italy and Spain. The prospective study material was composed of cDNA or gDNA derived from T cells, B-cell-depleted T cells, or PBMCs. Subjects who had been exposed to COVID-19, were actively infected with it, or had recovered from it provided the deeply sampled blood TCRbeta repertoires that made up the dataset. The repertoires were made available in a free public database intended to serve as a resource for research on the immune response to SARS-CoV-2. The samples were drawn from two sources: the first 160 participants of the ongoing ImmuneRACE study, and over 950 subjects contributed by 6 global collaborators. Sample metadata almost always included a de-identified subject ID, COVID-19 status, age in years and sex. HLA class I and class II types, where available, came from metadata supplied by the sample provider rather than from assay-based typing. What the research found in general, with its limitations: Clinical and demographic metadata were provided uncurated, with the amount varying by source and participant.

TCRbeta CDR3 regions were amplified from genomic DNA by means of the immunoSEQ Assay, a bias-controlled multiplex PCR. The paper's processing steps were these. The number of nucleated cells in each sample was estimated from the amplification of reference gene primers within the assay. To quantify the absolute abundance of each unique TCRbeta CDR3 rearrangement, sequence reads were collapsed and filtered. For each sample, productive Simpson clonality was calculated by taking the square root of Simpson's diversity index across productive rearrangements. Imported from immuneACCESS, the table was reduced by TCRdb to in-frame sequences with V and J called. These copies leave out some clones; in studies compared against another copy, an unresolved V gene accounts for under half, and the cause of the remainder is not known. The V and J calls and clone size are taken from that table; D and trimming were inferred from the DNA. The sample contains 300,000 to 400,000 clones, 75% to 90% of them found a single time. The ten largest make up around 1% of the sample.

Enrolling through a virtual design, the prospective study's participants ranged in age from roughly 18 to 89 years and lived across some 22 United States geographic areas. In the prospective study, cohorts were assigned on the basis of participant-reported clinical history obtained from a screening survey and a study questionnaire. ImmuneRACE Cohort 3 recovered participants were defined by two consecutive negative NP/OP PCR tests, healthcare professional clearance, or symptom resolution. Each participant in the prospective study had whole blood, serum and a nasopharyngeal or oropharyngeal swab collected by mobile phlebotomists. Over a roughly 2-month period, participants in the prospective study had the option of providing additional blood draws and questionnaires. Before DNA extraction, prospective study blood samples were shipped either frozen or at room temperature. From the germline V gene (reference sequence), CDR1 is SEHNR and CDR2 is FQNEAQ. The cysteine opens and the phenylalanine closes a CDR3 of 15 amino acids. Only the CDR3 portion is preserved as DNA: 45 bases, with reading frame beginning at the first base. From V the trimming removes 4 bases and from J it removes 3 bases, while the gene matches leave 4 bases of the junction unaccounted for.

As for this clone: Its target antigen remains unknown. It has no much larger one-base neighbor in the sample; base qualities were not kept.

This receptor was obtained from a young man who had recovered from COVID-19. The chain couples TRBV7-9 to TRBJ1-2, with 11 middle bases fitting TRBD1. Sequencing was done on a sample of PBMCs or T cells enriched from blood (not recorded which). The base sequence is TGTGCCAGCAGCTGGGGGACAGGGGGATACTATGGCTACACCTTC. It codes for CASSWGTGGYYGYTF.